This T cell receptor (beta chain) was documented in a study of T cells after yellow fever vaccination. The overall study: Preparation of the low-cell-number fractions used SMART-Seq v4 Ultra Low Input.

Ten or more counts support this clonotype. Its antigen remains unknown. TCRdb itself ran the 5' RACE reads through MiXCR, one entry per CDR3 protein. The data hold roughly 310,000 distinct CDR3 sequences, with 8.7% observed a single time. Germline-derived CDR1 and CDR2 are LGHNA and YSLEER. The CDR3 runs 16 residues. Trimming removed 3 bases at V and 0 bases at J, with 13 bases between. General observations from the study: Across the CD4 and CD8 compartments, a small share of clonotypes was present in both.

V is TRBV4-3 and J is TRBJ2-3; D perhaps matches TRBD2 (6 bases). Sample: PBMCs, taken on the day of the first yellow fever vaccination. The sequence derives from a man aged 18 to 29 who received the YFV17D yellow fever vaccine. The CDR3 spells CASSHHGSSSTDTQYF. The DNA of the CDR3 is TGCGCCAGCAGCCACCACGGGAGTTCTAGCACAGATACGCAGTATTTT.